The 20 T cell receptor beta chains below were found in one sample sequenced in a study of CXCR3-negative and CXCR3-positive naive CD8 T cells. The TRB libraries of cDNA were built by UMI-labeled 5' RACE. TCRdb reprocessed the 5' RACE reads; each CDR3 protein has one entry and no DNA is given. Here the sample table reports approximately 53,000 distinct CDR3 sequences. The sequenced material came from memory CD8+ T cells from blood. Receptors were obtained from a human donor in good health. Some clones in this sample may be carry-over from other donors' samples.

V is TRBV29-1 and J is TRBJ2-1; as DNA is missing, the TRBD2 call by TCRdb cannot be tested. There are 15 residues in the CDR3. Germline V gene lookup returns CDR1 SQVTM and CDR2 ANQGSEA. The CDR3 here is CSVEKMGLASNEQFF.

The rearrangement links TRBV19 to TRBJ2-3; TCRdb designates TRBD2, a call that cannot be tested without DNA. The CDR3 is 19 amino acids. The germline V gene encodes CDR1 LNHDA and CDR2 SQIVND (reference sequence). The CDR3 protein is CASSIDRGGGRTLTDTQYF.

The chain combines TRBV7-9 with TRBJ1-1; the TCRdb D gene call, TRBD1, has no DNA to confirm it. Germline CDR1 reads SEHNR; CDR2 reads FQNEAQ (reference sequence). CDR3 length: 13 residues. CDR3 protein: CASTLGADTEAFF. Full variable domain (rest looked up from reference TRBV7-9 and TRBJ1-1): DTGVSQNPRHKITKRGQNVTFRCDPISEHNRLYWYRQTLGQGPEFLTYFQNEAQLEKSRLLSDRFSAERPKGSFSTLEIQRTEQGDSAMYLCASTLGADTEAFFGQGTRLTVV.

The CDR3: CSVLGLARNEQFF. This chain joins TRBV29-1 and TRBJ2-1; the D gene TCRdb calls, TRBD2, cannot be checked with no DNA. Germline CDR1 is SQVTM and CDR2 is ANQGSEA. This CDR3 spans 13 amino acids.

The chain links TRBV9 to TRBJ2-7; TCRdb's assignment of TRBD2 cannot be checked, as there is no DNA. The CDR3 loop spans 16 amino acids. Germline V CDR1 and CDR2: SGDLS, YYNGEE. The CDR3 loop reads CASSAGPGLGAYEQYF.

This rearrangement joins TRBV29-1 to TRBJ2-2. The CDR3 loop spans 13 amino acids. Germline-derived CDR1 and CDR2 are SQVTM and ANQGSEA. The CDR3 spells CSGEPMGTGELFF.

This clonotype registers large by frequency. This chain connects TRBV6-6 to TRBJ2-1; the D call of TRBD1 rests on TCRdb alone, since no DNA is present to check it. The CDR3 has 21 amino acids. Per the germline V gene, CDR1 is MNHNY and CDR2 is SVGAGI (reference sequence). CDR3 loop: CASSYSPHGGTVSRRDNEQFF.

The chain combines TRBV11-2 with TRBJ2-1; TCRdb names TRBD1, which stays unverified in the absence of DNA. Germline loops: CDR1 SGHAT, CDR2 FQNNGV. The CDR3 is made up of 14 amino acids. CDR3 sequence reads: CASSLGGSGNEQFF.

The chain joins TRBV29-1 to TRBJ2-7. CDR3 length equals 12 residues. Germline values: CDR1 SQVTM, CDR2 ANQGSEA. Here the CDR3 reads CSVRDGSYEQYF.

The V gene is TRBV29-1, the J gene TRBJ1-2. There are 14 residues in the CDR3. In germline, CDR1 is SQVTM, CDR2 ANQGSEA. The CDR3: CSVDGGESNYGYTF.

This chain connects TRBV7-9 to TRBJ2-2. The CDR3 length is 15 residues. CDR1 is SEHNR, CDR2 FQNEAQ, per germline (reference sequence). The CDR3 here is CASSLPGSNTGELFF.

This chain joins TRBV6-2 or TRBV6-3 and TRBJ1-5. Germline V lookup: CDR1 MNHEY, CDR2 SVGEGT. The CDR3 spans 13 residues. CDR3 sequence reads: CASSLDGNQPQHF.

The chain recombines TRBV9 with TRBJ2-1; TCRdb reports TRBD2, a call that lacks DNA to check it against. The CDR3 contains 15 residues. CDR1 is SGDLS and CDR2 is YYNGEE in the germline V gene. The CDR3 is CASRPAAGLWDEQFF.

The chain has TRBV29-1 and TRBJ1-4; the TRBD1 assignment by TCRdb is unverifiable without DNA. CDR1 is SQVTM and CDR2 is ANQGSEA in the germline V gene. The CDR3 loop spans 13 amino acids. This CDR3 reads CSVQDREEEKLFF.

The chain is built from TRBV6-6 and TRBJ2-1. The V gene's germline CDR1 is MNHNY and CDR2 SVGAGI (reference sequence). The CDR3 contains 16 residues. The CDR3 spells CASSYPTEFSDNEQFF.

CDR3 residues: CASSVSGTTADTQYF. The chain employs TRBV5-1 and TRBJ2-3; the D call of TRBD1 rests on TCRdb alone, since no DNA is present to check it. The CDR3 runs to 15 residues. Germline CDR1 is SGHRS and CDR2 is YFSETQ. Together with reference TRBV5-1 and TRBJ2-3, the CDR3 gives the full variable domain: KAGVTQTPRYLIKTRGQQVTLSCSPISGHRSVSWYQQTPGQGLQFLFEYFSETQRNKGNFPGRFSGRQFSNSRSEMNVSTLELGDSALYLCASSVSGTTADTQYFGPGTRLTVL.

V usage is TRBV4-3 and J usage is TRBJ2-7; the TCRdb D gene call, TRBD1, has no DNA to confirm it. The germline V gene encodes CDR1 LGHNA and CDR2 YSLEER. This CDR3 contains 15 residues. This chain's CDR3 is CASSQDRQPTYEQYF.

J is TRBJ1-6 and V is TRBV7-9. The CDR3 sequence is 14 residues long. CDR1 is SEHNR and CDR2 is FQNEAQ in the germline V gene (reference sequence). Here the CDR3 reads CASSLVDGIGSLHF.

The chain carries TRBV29-1 and TRBJ2-7. The CDR3 runs to 13 residues. Germline V lookup: CDR1 SQVTM, CDR2 ANQGSEA. The CDR3 reads CSVLLTVSYEQYF.

The chain links TRBV5-1 to TRBJ2-4. The CDR3 covers 16 residues. Germline V lookup: CDR1 SGHRS, CDR2 YFSETQ. CDR3 region: CASSLTQGLAKNIQYF.